This paragraph covers one TCR beta chain sequence. Its cognate antigen is unknown. For the second PCR, which ran for about 7 to 11 cycles, a sample-barcoded 5' primer and a J-beta primer mix were used. Each cDNA molecule carried a tag from a template-switch adaptor that contained 12 random nucleotides. TCRdb called the 5' RACE reads again in MiXCR, with one record for every CDR3 protein. The repertoire holds some 1.6 million distinct CDR3 sequences, with around 36% as singletons. The data originate from a study of blood T cells in healthy people across ages. Study information: Roughly one uniquely barcoded beta molecule per two T cells was captured. General study findings and limits: Significant beta diversity loss was already apparent by age about 42, declining roughly linearly.

Trimming cost V 2 bases and J 4 bases; bases outside gene matches: 5. This CDR3 has 14 residues. Per the germline V gene, CDR1 is GTSNPN and CDR2 is SVGIG (reference sequence). What was sequenced was blood. The chain is built from TRBV30 and TRBJ2-3, with 8 bases aligning to TRBD2. This clonotype was obtained from a woman in her 30s in good health. The CDR3 sequence: CAWSKAGAPDTQYF. In DNA, the CDR3 is TGTGCCTGGAGTAAAGCGGGAGCGCCAGATACGCAGTATTTT.